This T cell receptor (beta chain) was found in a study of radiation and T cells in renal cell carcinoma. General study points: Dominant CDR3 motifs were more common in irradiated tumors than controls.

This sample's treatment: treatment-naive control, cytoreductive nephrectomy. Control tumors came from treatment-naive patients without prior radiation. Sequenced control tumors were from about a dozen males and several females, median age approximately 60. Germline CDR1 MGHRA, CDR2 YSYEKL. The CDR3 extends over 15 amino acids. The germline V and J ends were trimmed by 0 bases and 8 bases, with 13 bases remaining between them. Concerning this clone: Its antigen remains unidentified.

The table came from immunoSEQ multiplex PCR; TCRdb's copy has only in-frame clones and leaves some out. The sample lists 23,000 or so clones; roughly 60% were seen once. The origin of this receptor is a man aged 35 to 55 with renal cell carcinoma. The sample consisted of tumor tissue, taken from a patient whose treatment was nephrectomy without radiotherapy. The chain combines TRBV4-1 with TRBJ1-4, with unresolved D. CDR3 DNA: TGCGCCAGCAGCCAAGAAGGGCCAAATAGGGAAAAACTGTTTTTT. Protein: CASSQEGPNREKLFF.